This TCR beta chain was sequenced during a study of memory CD4+ T cells and cytomegalovirus serostatus. Study-wide findings and caveats: Repertoires predicted CMV serostatus with median bootstrapped AUC of around 0.95.

Clones were sequenced by immunoSEQ multiplex PCR, and TCRdb holds only the in-frame ones, with some missing. The sample has around 45,000 clones, less than 85% seen once; the top ten hold 1.5% to 2.5%. This CDR3 spans 13 amino acids. V was clipped by 4 bases and J by 6 bases; unmatched bases: 3. Germline CDR1 SNHLY, CDR2 FYNNEI. Single viable CD3+CD4+CD8-CD45RO+ cells were sorted as the memory CD4+ T cells. A note on this clone: As yet, its antigen is unknown.

Sequencing used memory CD4+ T cells from blood. This clonotype originated in an adult in good health and CMV-seronegative. The gene calls are TRBV2 and TRBJ2-7; 10 bases are a match to TRBD1. The CDR3 bases are TGTGCCAGCAGTGCCGGGACAGGGGTCGAGCAGTACTTC. Protein product: CASSAGTGVEQYF.